Listed below are T cell receptor beta chains from one sample, sequenced in a study of PD-L1 blockade in urothelial cancer. Sequenced by immunoSEQ multiplex PCR; TCRdb stores in-frame clones only, minus some. The table has 60,000 or so clones, 65% to 90% seen once. Sequencing was performed on PBMCs, taken around atezolizumab (anti-PD-L1) treatment. These receptors originate from a man aged 65-85 years with urothelial cancer. Both conserved end residues are part of each CDR3. A D gene is named only where the DNA matches it firmly.

. | TRBV28 | CASSTPSGGGGETQYF
TRBD2 | TRBV28 | CASSSRLGREDNEQFF
TRBD1 | TRBV30 | CAWSVTGGYQPQHF
. | TRBV6-5 | CASSQSDSVYGYTF
TRBD2 | TRBV5-1 | CASSPRPGAGTSGPQKTQYF
TRBD2 | TRBV19 | CASSPPGLAGAHEQYF
. | TRBV28 | CAISDSNNEKLFF
. | TRBV12-5 | CASGLTGDTQYF
. | TRBV5-5 | CASSSERPGWRYAYF
TRBD2 | TRBV4-2 | CASSQDRWGGGPDNEQFF
TRBD2 | TRBV9 | CASSVERTSGITDTQYF
. | TRBV30 | CAWSVHSLRGSYEQYF
TRBD2 | TRBV7-6 | CASSPRLALLSTDTQYF
. | TRBV7-3 | CASSLSGTGAGANVLTF
. | TRBV5-1 | CASSLSVEDGYTF
. | TRBV18 | CASSPVVQGHIFF
TRBD1 | TRBV10-3 | CAISGQGSADTQYF
TRBD2 | TRBV18 | CASSRTSGDFNEQFF
. | TRBV2 | CASSEEETGYNEQFF
. | TRBV20-1 | CSARDGRTGIF
. | TRBV5-1 | CASSLGRSTQQETQYF
. | TRBV2 | CASSPFDEQYF
. | TRBV5-4 | CASSLVWGAGELFF
TRBD1 | TRBV9 | CASSAQGDTYEQYF
TRBD1 | TRBV10-2 | CASSEGPGQGAETQYF
TRBD2 | TRBV7-3 | CASSPGGLAGLGEQYF
TRBD1 | TRBV30 | CAWNSGQINQPQHF
. | TRBV7-3 | CASSSHKNTGELFF
. | TRBV6-1 | CASGGGYEQYF
. | TRBV30 | CAWSKGGYEQYF
. | TRBV19 | CASSRDLYNEQFF
TRBD1 | TRBV18 | CASARDRTLSEAFF
TRBD2 | TRBV28 | CASSLTSGSPYNEQFF
TRBD2 | TRBV27 | CASRASGRDGEQFF
. | TRBV7-7 | CASSSGTYGPRETQYF
TRBD2 | TRBV4-1 | CASSQSGSPAYNEQFF
TRBD1 | TRBV7-9 | CASSSQGDTEAFF
. | TRBV7-7 | CASSLDRTNEQFF
. | TRBV5-1 | CASSLVLTERYAYF
TRBD1 | TRBV5-5 | CASSPQGDTEAFF
. | TRBV5-1 | CASSLRGYTGELFF
TRBD1 | TRBV18 | CASSPGTGGYEQYF
TRBD1 | TRBV5-1 | CASSWGDRGGVSGANVLTF
TRBD1 | TRBV4-1 | CASSQGPQGARDIQYF
TRBD2 | TRBV2 | CASSGTSAGPRQETQYF
. | TRBV6-5 | CASSYSWAMNTEAFF
TRBD1 | TRBV2 | CASRHPLTGNIQYF
TRBD2 | TRBV11-3 | CASSPHSGSYEQYF
. | TRBV6-1 | CASSDGTYEQYF
. | TRBV19 | CASIAGGNSNQPQHF
. | TRBV2 | CASSESGAGGEQYF
TRBD2 | TRBV2 | CASSEEAGNEQYF
TRBD2 | TRBV7-9 | CASSFGVSSGSNEQFF
TRBD1 | TRBV6-1 | CASRHRDSHQETQYF
TRBD2 | TRBV9 | CASSVGKGLAEYEQYF
TRBD1 | TRBV27 | CASSLNSRGQGYEQYF
TRBD2 | TRBV13 | CASSQRTSGRKQSSYNEQFF
TRBD2 | TRBV7-2 | CASSLSRLAPSSYNEQFF
. | TRBV7-3 | CASSFQGQGGELFF